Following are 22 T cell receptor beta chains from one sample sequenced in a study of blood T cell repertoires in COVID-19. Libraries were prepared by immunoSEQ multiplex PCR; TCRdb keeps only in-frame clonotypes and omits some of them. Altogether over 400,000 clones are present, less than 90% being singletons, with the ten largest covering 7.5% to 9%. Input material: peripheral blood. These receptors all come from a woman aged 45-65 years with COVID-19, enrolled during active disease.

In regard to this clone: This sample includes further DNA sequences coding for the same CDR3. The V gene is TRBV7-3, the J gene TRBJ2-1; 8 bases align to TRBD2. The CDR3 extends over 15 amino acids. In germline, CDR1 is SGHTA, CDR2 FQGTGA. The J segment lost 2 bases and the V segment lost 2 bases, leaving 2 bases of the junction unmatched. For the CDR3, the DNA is TGTGCCAGCAGCTTAGCGGGGGGAGCCTACAATGAGCAGTTCTTC. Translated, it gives CASSLAGGAYNEQFF.

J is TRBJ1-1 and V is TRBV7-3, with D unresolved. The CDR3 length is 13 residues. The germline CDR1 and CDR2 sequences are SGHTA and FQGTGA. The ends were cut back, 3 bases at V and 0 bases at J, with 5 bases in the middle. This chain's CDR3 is CASSLHLNTEAFF. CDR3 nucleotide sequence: TGTGCCAGCAGCTTGCACTTGAACACTGAAGCTTTCTTT.

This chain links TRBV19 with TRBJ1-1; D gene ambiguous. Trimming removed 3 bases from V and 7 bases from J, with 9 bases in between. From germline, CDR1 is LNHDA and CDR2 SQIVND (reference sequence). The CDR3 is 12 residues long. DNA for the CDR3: TGTGCCAGTAGTATGGGCCACAGTGAAGCTTTCTTT. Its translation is CASSMGHSEAFF.

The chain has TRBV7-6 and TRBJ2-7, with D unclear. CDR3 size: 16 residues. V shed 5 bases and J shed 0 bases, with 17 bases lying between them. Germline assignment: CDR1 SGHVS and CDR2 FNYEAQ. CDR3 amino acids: CASSPGSAGSSYEQYF. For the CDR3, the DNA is TGTGCCAGCAGCCCCGGGTCAGCCGGTAGCTCCTACGAGCAGTACTTC.

In nucleotides, the CDR3 is TGTGCCATCAGTGAGAACGGTAACAGCAATCAGCCCCAGCATTTT. Its protein is CAISENGNSNQPQHF. The gene calls are TRBV10-3 and TRBJ1-5; no definite D call. V was pared by 2 bases and J by 1 base, with 9 bases between. This CDR3 is 15 amino acids long. Germline CDR1 ENHRY, CDR2 SYGVKD.

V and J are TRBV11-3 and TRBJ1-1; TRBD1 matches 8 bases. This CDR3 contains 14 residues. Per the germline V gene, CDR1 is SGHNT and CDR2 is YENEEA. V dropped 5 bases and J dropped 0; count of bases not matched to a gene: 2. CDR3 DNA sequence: TGTGCCAGCAGCGCGGACAGGGTGAACACTGAAGCTTTCTTT. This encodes CASSADRVNTEAFF.

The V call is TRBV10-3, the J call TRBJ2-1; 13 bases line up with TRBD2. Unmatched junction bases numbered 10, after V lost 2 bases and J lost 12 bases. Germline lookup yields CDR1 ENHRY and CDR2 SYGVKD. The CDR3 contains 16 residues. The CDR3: CAISEPRLAGGVSQFF. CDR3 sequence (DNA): TGTGCCATCAGTGAGCCCCGACTAGCGGGGGGCGTTTCGCAGTTCTTC.

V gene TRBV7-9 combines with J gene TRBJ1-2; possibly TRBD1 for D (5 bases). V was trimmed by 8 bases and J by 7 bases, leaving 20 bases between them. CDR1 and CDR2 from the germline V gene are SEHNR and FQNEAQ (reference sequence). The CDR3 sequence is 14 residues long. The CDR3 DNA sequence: TGTGCCAGCCTCGGGTCGGGGGAGTCGGCTGGCTACACCTTC. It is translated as CASLGSGESAGYTF.

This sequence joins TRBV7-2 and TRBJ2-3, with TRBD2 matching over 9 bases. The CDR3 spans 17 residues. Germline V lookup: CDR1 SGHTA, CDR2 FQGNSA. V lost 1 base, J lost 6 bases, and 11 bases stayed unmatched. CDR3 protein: CASSLEVSLAGLDTQYF. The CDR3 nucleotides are TGTGCCAGCAGCTTAGAAGTTTCGCTAGCGGGGTTGGATACGCAGTATTTT.

Here the CDR3 reads CASTGGQYGYTF. The CDR3 nucleotides read TGTGCCAGCACCGGAGGACAGTATGGCTACACCTTC. This chain uses TRBV5-6 with TRBJ1-2; a weak D match, TRBD1 (6 bases). The ends were cut back, 6 bases at V and 5 bases at J, with 11 bases in the middle. The CDR3 is 12 residues long. Germline CDR1 reads SGHDT; CDR2 reads YYEEEE.

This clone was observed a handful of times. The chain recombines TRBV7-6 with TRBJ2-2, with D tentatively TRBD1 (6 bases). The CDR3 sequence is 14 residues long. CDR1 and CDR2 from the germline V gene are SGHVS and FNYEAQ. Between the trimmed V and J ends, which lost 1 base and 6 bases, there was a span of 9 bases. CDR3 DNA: TGTGCCAGCAGCTTAGACAAGGGGGCCGGGGAGCTGTTTTTT. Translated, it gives CASSLDKGAGELFF.

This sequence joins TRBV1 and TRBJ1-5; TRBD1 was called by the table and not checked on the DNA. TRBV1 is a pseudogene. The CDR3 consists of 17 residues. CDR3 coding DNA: TGCACCAGCAGCCAAGACCCCACAGATAATAGCAATCAGCCCCAGCATTTT. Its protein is CTSSQDPTDNSNQPQHF.

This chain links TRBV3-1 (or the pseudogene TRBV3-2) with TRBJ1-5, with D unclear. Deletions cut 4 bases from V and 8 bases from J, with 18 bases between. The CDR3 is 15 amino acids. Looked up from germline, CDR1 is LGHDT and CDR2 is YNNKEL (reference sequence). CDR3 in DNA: TGTGCCAGCAGCCCAGTTCTCGGGGATGGGGAGCCCCAGCATTTT. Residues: CASSPVLGDGEPQHF.

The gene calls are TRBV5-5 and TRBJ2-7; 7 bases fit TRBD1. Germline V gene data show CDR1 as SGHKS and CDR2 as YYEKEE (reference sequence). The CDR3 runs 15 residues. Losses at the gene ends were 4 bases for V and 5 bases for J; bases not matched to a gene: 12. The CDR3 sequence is CASSPSGTALHEQYF. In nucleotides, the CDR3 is TGTGCCAGCAGCCCATCCGGGACAGCCCTCCACGAGCAGTACTTC.

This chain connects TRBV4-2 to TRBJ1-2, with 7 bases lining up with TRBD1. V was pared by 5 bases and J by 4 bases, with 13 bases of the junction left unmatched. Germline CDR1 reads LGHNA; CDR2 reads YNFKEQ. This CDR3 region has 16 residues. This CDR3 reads CASSALQQGPGYGYTF. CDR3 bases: TGTGCCAGCAGCGCCCTCCAACAGGGGCCAGGCTATGGCTACACCTTC.

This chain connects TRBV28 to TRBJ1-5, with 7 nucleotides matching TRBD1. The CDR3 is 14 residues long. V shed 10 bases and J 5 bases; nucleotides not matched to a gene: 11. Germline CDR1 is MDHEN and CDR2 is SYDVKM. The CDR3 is CAIQEQGLDQPQHF. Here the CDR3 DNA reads TGTGCCATCCAAGAACAGGGGCTAGATCAGCCCCAGCATTTT.

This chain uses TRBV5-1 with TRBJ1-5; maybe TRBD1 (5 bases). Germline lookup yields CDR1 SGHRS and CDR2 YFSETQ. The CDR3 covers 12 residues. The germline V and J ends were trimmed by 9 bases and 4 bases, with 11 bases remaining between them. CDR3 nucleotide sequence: TGCGCCAATTCCAGGGTAAATCAGCCCCAGCATTTT. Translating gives CANSRVNQPQHF. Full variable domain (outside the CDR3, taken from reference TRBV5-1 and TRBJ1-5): KAGVTQTPRYLIKTRGQQVTLSCSPISGHRSVSWYQQTPGQGLQFLFEYFSETQRNKGNFPGRFSGRQFSNSRSEMNVSTLELGDSALYLCANSRVNQPQHFGDGTRLSIL.

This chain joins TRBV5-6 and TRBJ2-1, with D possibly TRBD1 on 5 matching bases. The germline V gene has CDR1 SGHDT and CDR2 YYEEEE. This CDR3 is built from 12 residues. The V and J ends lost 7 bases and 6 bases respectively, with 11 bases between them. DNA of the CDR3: TGTGCCAGCGCGTCGCAGGGCAATGAGCAGTTCTTC. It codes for CASASQGNEQFF.

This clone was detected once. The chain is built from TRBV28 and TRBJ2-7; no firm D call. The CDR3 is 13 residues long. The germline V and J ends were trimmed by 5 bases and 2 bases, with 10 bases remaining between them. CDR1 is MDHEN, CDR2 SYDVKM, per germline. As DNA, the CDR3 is TGTGCCAGCAGTACCCGGGTCCCCTACGAGCAGTACTTC. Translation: CASSTRVPYEQYF.

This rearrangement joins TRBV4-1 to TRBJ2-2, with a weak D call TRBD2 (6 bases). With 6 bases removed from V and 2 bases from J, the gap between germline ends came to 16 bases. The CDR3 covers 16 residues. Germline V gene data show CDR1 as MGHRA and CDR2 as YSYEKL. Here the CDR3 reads CASRRTGLFNTGELFF. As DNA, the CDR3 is TGCGCCAGCAGGAGAACGGGACTCTTTAACACCGGGGAGCTGTTTTTT.

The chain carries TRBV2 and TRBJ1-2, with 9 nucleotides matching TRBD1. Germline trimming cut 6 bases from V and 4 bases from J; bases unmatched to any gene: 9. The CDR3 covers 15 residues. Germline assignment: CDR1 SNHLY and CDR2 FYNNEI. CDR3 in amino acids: CASRGTGGRSYGYTF. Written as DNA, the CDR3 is TGTGCCAGCAGGGGTACAGGGGGCAGGAGCTATGGCTACACCTTC.

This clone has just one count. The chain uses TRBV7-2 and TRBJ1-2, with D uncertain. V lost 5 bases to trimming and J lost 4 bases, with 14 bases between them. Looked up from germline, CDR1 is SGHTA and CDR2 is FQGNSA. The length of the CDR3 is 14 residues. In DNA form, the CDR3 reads TGTGCCAGCAGCCCGCTTGACGGACTCTATGGCTACACCTTC. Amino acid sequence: CASSPLDGLYGYTF.